These 32 T cell receptor beta chains were all obtained from the same sample, sequenced in a study of blood T cell repertoires in COVID-19. Profiling relied on immunoSEQ multiplex PCR, and the TCRdb table lists in-frame clones only, not all of them. Here the sample spans some 42,000 clones, more than 70% being singletons. The sequencing sample was made of peripheral blood. The receptors were sampled from a human donor in a cohort sampled during active COVID-19.

The gene calls are TRBV25-1 and TRBJ1-3; 7 nucleotides align to TRBD1. Germline CDR1 is MGHDK and CDR2 is SYGVNS. After removal of 8 bases from V and 0 bases from J, the junction contained 4 bases not matched to a gene. There are 14 residues in the CDR3. The CDR3 bases are TGTGCCAGCGAGAACAGGGGCTCTGGAAACACCATATATTTT. Amino acids: CASENRGSGNTIYF.

The chain links TRBV5-5 to TRBJ2-4; D uncertain. The CDR3 runs 15 residues. Germline loops: CDR1 SGHKS, CDR2 YYEKEE (reference sequence). V lost 3 bases and J lost 2, with 12 bases in between. CDR3 DNA sequence: TGTGCCAGCAGCTCACTCGACACTTCCAAAAACATTCAGTACTTC. Residues: CASSSLDTSKNIQYF.

The chain links TRBV7-2 to TRBJ1-3; D might be TRBD1 (5 bases). Per germline, CDR1 SGHTA and CDR2 FQGNSA. The CDR3 is made up of 17 amino acids. Trimming removed 5 bases at V and 4 bases at J, with 21 bases between. The CDR3, as DNA: TGTGCCAGCAGCCCCCGTGGGGACTTCGTGGTCGGAAACACCATATATTTT. Protein product: CASSPRGDFVVGNTIYF.

This clone was counted a single time. This chain uses TRBV5-8 with TRBJ1-5; possibly TRBD1 for D (6 bases). Trimming removed 4 bases at V and 6 bases at J, with 14 bases between. The CDR3 is 14 residues long. The germline gives CDR1 SGHTS, CDR2 YDEGEE. CDR3 nucleotide sequence: TGTGCCAGCAGCGCCCCCGGGGGGCCTCAGCCCCAGCATTTT. This gives the protein CASSAPGGPQPQHF.

The rearrangement links TRBV12-3 or TRBV12-4 to TRBJ2-5; no firm D call. The CDR3 has 13 residues. V was cut by 4 bases and J by 4 bases, with 10 bases left in between. The DNA of the CDR3 is TGTGCCAGCAGTTCCGCGAGGCCAGAGACCCAGTACTTC. Translation gives CASSSARPETQYF.

DNA for the CDR3: TGTGCCTGGAGTCGCGCAGGGGTGAACACTGAAGCTTTCTTT. It yields the protein CAWSRAGVNTEAFF. The rearrangement joins TRBV30 to TRBJ1-1; maybe TRBD1 (6 bases). The germline V gene has CDR1 GTSNPN and CDR2 SVGIG (reference sequence). Deletions cut 2 bases from V and 0 bases from J, with 10 bases between. The CDR3 has 14 amino acids.

The CDR3 spells CASSPGQWAEKLFF. CDR3 nucleotides: TGCGCCAGCAGCCCGGGACAATGGGCAGAAAAACTGTTTTTT. V gene TRBV5-1 combines with J gene TRBJ1-4; tentative D call: TRBD1 (6 bases). The CDR3 covers 14 residues. V shed 4 bases and J shed 8 bases, with 15 bases lying between them. Germline loops: CDR1 SGHRS, CDR2 YFSETQ.

This clone showed up just a few times. The genes are TRBV28 and TRBJ1-1; D call uncertain. Trimming stripped 9 bases from V and 1 base from J, with 12 bases between. Germline V gene lookup returns CDR1 MDHEN and CDR2 SYDVKM. The CDR3 has 13 residues. Here the CDR3 reads CASRLKRNTEAFF. CDR3 coding DNA: TGTGCCAGTCGACTCAAGAGGAACACTGAAGCTTTCTTT.

This clone was recorded once. The chain couples TRBV4-2 to TRBJ2-1; D call uncertain. There are 15 residues in the CDR3. The germline V gene has CDR1 LGHNA and CDR2 YNFKEQ. With 1 base removed from V and 0 bases from J, the gap between germline ends came to 7 bases. The CDR3 DNA sequence: TGTGCCAGCAGCCAAGCCTCCAGCTCCTACAATGAGCAGTTCTTC. Protein product: CASSQASSSYNEQFF.

The chain has TRBV29-1 and TRBJ2-3; D possibly corresponds to TRBD2 (5 bases). Germline assignment: CDR1 SQVTM and CDR2 ANQGSEA. This CDR3 is 13 amino acids long. Trimming left V 7 bases short and J 1 base short, with 12 bases between. CDR3 in DNA: TGCAGCGCCACTAGAATCGGCACAGATACGCAGTATTTT. Its protein is CSATRIGTDTQYF.

V gene TRBV28 combines with J gene TRBJ2-1; D is unresolved. V lost 7 bases to trimming and J lost 4 bases, with 14 bases between them. Germline loops: CDR1 MDHEN, CDR2 SYDVKM. The CDR3 is made up of 14 amino acids. CDR3 nucleotide sequence: TGTGCCAGCACTATGAGGAGTTTGTACAATGAGCAGTTCTTC. Its translation: CASTMRSLYNEQFF.

This clone was counted a single time. The chain employs TRBV4-1 and TRBJ2-2; 7 positions agree with TRBD1. The CDR3 spans 17 residues. V was pared by 0 bases and J by 7 bases, with 11 bases of the junction left unmatched. Germline V gene data show CDR1 as MGHRA and CDR2 as YSYEKL. In DNA form, the CDR3 reads TGCGCCAGCAGCCAAGATGGGAGACAGGGCTACGGCGGGGAGCTGTTTTTT. Its protein is CASSQDGRQGYGGELFF.

The table lists this clone with a few counts. The CDR3 region is CASSPSSGGGNEKLFF. The CDR3, as DNA: TGCGCCAGCAGCCCCTCTTCGGGGGGTGGTAATGAAAAACTGTTTTTT. This rearrangement joins TRBV4-3 to TRBJ1-4; TRBD1 might be the D (5 bases). V lost 4 bases and J 4 bases, leaving 16 bases between the germline ends. This CDR3 is 16 amino acids long. Germline loops: CDR1 LGHNA, CDR2 YSLEER.

The chain employs TRBV9 and TRBJ1-3, with unresolved D. V lost 4 bases and J lost 0, with 11 bases in between. The CDR3 is 15 residues long. Germline CDR1 reads SGDLS; CDR2 reads YYNGEE. In nucleotides, the CDR3 is TGTGCCAGCAGCTCTGGAGGGATCTCTGGAAACACCATATATTTT. As protein: CASSSGGISGNTIYF.

This clone is medium-sized (0.01 to 0.1%) by share. Other nucleotide sequences from this sample produce the same CDR3. The chain combines TRBV19 with TRBJ1-5; D is unclear. The V and J ends lost 2 bases and 0 bases respectively, with 8 bases between them. CDR3 length equals 15 residues. Germline CDR1 reads LNHDA; CDR2 reads SQIVND (reference sequence). CDR3 bases: TGTGCCAGTAGTATATCACAGAATAGCAATCAGCCCCAGCATTTT. Translating gives CASSISQNSNQPQHF.

This clone occurred once. The chain combines TRBV6-6 with TRBJ1-1; D unclear. Germline CDR1 is MNHNY and CDR2 is SVGAGI (reference sequence). The V gene lost 6 bases and the J gene lost 3 bases, with 14 bases spanning the gap. The CDR3 covers 14 residues. CDR3 protein: CASSFQIEDTEAFF. DNA for the CDR3: TGTGCCAGCAGCTTCCAGATTGAGGACACTGAAGCTTTCTTT.

This chain joins TRBV6-6 and TRBJ2-1, with D possibly TRBD2 on 5 matching bases. This CDR3 spans 13 amino acids. Germline CDR1 is MNHNY and CDR2 is SVGAGI (reference sequence). V lost 4 bases to trimming and J lost 8 bases, with 12 bases between them. The CDR3 nucleotides are TGTGCCAGCAGTTTCCGGGGATTCTATGAGCAGTTCTTC. It is translated as CASSFRGFYEQFF.

This chain joins TRBV28 and TRBJ2-7, with D unresolved. The germline V gene encodes CDR1 MDHEN and CDR2 SYDVKM. CDR3 length equals 13 residues. V was trimmed by 2 bases and J by 7 bases, leaving 12 bases between them. The CDR3 sequence: CASSLDSPGEQYF. The CDR3 DNA is TGTGCCAGCAGTTTAGACTCCCCCGGGGAGCAGTACTTC.

V gene TRBV4-3 combines with J gene TRBJ1-1; tentatively, D is TRBD1 (6 bases). The CDR3 has 14 residues. Germline V gene sequence: CDR1 LGHNA, CDR2 YSLEER. Trimming stripped 4 bases from V and 5 bases from J, with 14 bases between. This chain's CDR3 is CASSRGGTGTEAFF. The DNA for the CDR3 is TGCGCCAGCAGCCGTGGGGGCACAGGTACTGAAGCTTTCTTT.

J is TRBJ2-3 and V is TRBV6-1, with TRBD2 as a possible D gene (6 bases). The CDR3 totals 17 residues. With 4 bases removed from V and 4 bases from J, the gap between germline ends came to 21 bases. Germline CDR1 and CDR2: MNHNS and SASEGT. The CDR3 region has the DNA TGTGCCAGCAGTGCCTCGGTAGCGGTAACTCCTCCAGATACGCAGTATTTT. Translating gives CASSASVAVTPPDTQYF.

The chain recombines TRBV29-1 with TRBJ1-2, with 9 bases aligning to TRBD1. There are 15 residues in the CDR3. J was trimmed by 4 bases and V by 2 bases; bases with no gene match: 8. CDR1 and CDR2 (germline): SQVTM, ANQGSEA. The CDR3 spells CSVESRTGVVYGYTF. Here the CDR3 DNA reads TGCAGCGTTGAATCTCGGACAGGGGTCGTCTATGGCTACACCTTC.

This clone has just one count. The J gene is TRBJ1-1, the V gene TRBV28, with no clear D. The CDR3 spans 15 residues. Germline assignment: CDR1 MDHEN and CDR2 SYDVKM. Trimming cost V 2 bases and J 0 bases, with 10 bases left between them. The CDR3 region is CASSLSLTMNTEAFF. DNA of the CDR3: TGTGCCAGCAGTTTAAGTCTAACCATGAACACTGAAGCTTTCTTT. The variable domain in full, with the rest retrieved from reference TRBV28 and TRBJ1-1, is DVKVTQSSRYLVKRTGEKVFLECVQDMDHENMFWYRQDPGLGLRLIYFSYDVKMKEKGDIPEGYSVSREKKERFSLILESASTNQTSMYLCASSLSLTMNTEAFFGQGTRLTVV.

The chain couples TRBV4-2 to TRBJ1-3; D is possibly TRBD1 (5 bases). The CDR3 loop spans 15 amino acids. Per germline, CDR1 LGHNA and CDR2 YNFKEQ. V lost 5 bases and J 6 bases, leaving 17 bases between the germline ends. In DNA form, the CDR3 reads TGTGCCAGCAGCTCTGTTCAAGGGACTAAAAACACCATATATTTT. Amino acid sequence: CASSSVQGTKNTIYF.

The chain links TRBV5-6 to TRBJ1-1, with D possibly TRBD1 on 6 matching bases. Germline CDR1 SGHDT, CDR2 YYEEEE. Trimming pared 1 base from V and 0 bases from J, leaving 16 bases between. This CDR3 spans 17 amino acids. CDR3 nucleotide sequence: TGTGCCAGCAGCTTGACAGGGAACCCTCTCCTGAACACTGAAGCTTTCTTT. This translates into CASSLTGNPLLNTEAFF.

V gene TRBV7-2 combines with J gene TRBJ1-6, with 7 positions matching TRBD1. The germline V gene has CDR1 SGHTA and CDR2 FQGNSA. Germline trimming cut 0 bases from V and 4 bases from J; bases unmatched to any gene: 6. This CDR3 has 17 residues. The CDR3 sequence is CASSLAIAGGYNSPLHF. CDR3 in DNA: TGTGCCAGCAGCTTAGCGATCGCAGGGGGGTATAATTCACCCCTCCACTTT.

The CDR3 DNA sequence: TGTGCCAGCAGCTTAGGGTCGGGATTTACCCAGCATTTT. The encoded protein is CASSLGSGFTQHF. The chain uses TRBV11-2 and TRBJ1-5; no clear D. Germline CDR1 is SGHAT and CDR2 is FQNNGV. Trimming cost V 1 base and J 11 bases, with 12 bases left between them. The CDR3 runs 13 residues. Together with reference TRBV11-2 and TRBJ1-5, the CDR3 gives the full variable domain: EAGVAQSPRYKIIEKRQSVAFWCNPISGHATLYWYQQILGQGPKLLIQFQNNGVVDDSQLPKDRFSAERLKGVDSTLKIQPAKLEDSAVYLCASSLGSGFTQHFGDGTRLSIL.

The chain recombines TRBV11-3 with TRBJ2-2; TRBD1 agrees at 8 bases. The CDR3 extends over 16 amino acids. Germline loops: CDR1 SGHNT, CDR2 YENEEA. Trimming at V came to 3 bases and at J to 4 bases, leaving 7 bases not matched to a gene. CDR3 in DNA: TGTGCCAGCAGCTTGGGCGGACAGGGTGCCACCGGGGAGCTGTTTTTT. Protein product: CASSLGGQGATGELFF.

This clone appeared a few times. The rearrangement uses TRBV6-2 or TRBV6-3 and TRBJ1-2; perhaps TRBD1 as D (5 bases). The ends were cut back, 5 bases at V and 7 bases at J, with 17 bases in the middle. This CDR3 has 14 amino acids. From germline, CDR1 is MNHEY and CDR2 SVGEGT. CDR3 DNA sequence: TGTGCCAGCAGTCCCGCCGGGACTCCTCGTGGCTACACCTTC. It codes for CASSPAGTPRGYTF.

The rearrangement uses TRBV5-4 and TRBJ2-1; the match to TRBD2 covers 8 bases. Germline trimming cut 6 bases from V and 9 bases from J; bases unmatched to any gene: 11. The CDR3 has 14 residues. Germline V gene sequence: CDR1 SGHNT, CDR2 YYREEE (reference sequence). The CDR3 coding sequence is TGTGCCAGCATCCTCAACCCCGGGGGGGGTGAGCAGTTCTTC. Its protein product is CASILNPGGGEQFF. Full variable domain (remainder filled in from reference TRBV5-4 and TRBJ2-1): ETGVTQSPTHLIKTRGQQVTLRCSSQSGHNTVSWYQQALGQGPQFIFQYYREEENGRGNFPPRFSGLQFPNYSSELNVNALELDDSALYLCASILNPGGGEQFFGPGTRLTVL.

This chain uses TRBV3-1 (or the pseudogene TRBV3-2) with TRBJ1-4; D not resolved. The CDR3 is 14 residues long. V was cut by 5 bases and J by 6 bases, with 13 bases left in between. CDR1 LGHDT and CDR2 YNNKEL come from the germline V gene (reference sequence). The CDR3: CASSERSIDEKLFF. For the CDR3, the DNA is TGTGCCAGCAGCGAACGGAGCATTGATGAAAAACTGTTTTTT.

The genes are TRBV6-1 and TRBJ1-5, with D perhaps TRBD1 (5 bases). The CDR3 contains 16 residues. Trimming cost V 4 bases and J 2 bases, with 15 bases left between them. CDR1 MNHNS and CDR2 SASEGT come from the germline V gene. CDR3 in amino acids: CASSAPPGGGNQPQHF. CDR3 nucleotides: TGTGCCAGCAGTGCCCCTCCGGGGGGTGGCAATCAGCCCCAGCATTTT.

There are a few counts of this clone. Here the CDR3 DNA reads TGTGCCAGCAGCCCCGTCCCTAGCGGGGGGGACACCGGGGAGCTGTTTTTT. Translated: CASSPVPSGGDTGELFF. The chain combines TRBV7-6 with TRBJ2-2; 12 bases are shared with TRBD2. Germline V gene sequence: CDR1 SGHVS, CDR2 FNYEAQ. V shed 5 bases, J shed 3 bases, and the junction held 7 bases outside the gene matches. The CDR3 spans 17 residues.